This T cell receptor (beta chain) was sequenced for a study of T cells in Graves' hyperthyroidism and ophthalmopathy. Study-wide results and caveats: Ophthalmopathy onset followed model prediction by a median roughly 6 months.

As to this clonotype: What it binds is not known.

From RNA transcripts, TCR beta CDR3 regions were amplified. Primed by the HTBI set, a first-round RT-PCR was run on the TCR CDR3. TCRdb reprocessed the multiplex PCR reads with MiXCR, giving one entry per CDR3 protein. The sample has about 510,000 distinct CDR3 sequences; around 43% are singletons. Uncontrolled infection, other autoimmune disease, pregnancy or lactation barred patients from enrollment. The CDR3 spans 16 residues. Germline trimming cut 5 bases from V and 4 bases from J; bases unmatched to any gene: 13. Germline values: CDR1 LNHDA, CDR2 SQIVND (reference sequence). Sequenced material: peripheral blood or thyroid tissue (not recorded which). The receptor comes from an adult woman with Graves' disease, either hyperthyroidism or ophthalmopathy (not recorded which). The chain links TRBV19 to TRBJ1-2; 7 bases match TRBD1. The CDR3 DNA reads as TGTGCCAGTAGTGCCCGCCGACAGGGCCCCGCCTATGGCTACACCTTC. It yields the protein CASSARRQGPAYGYTF.